The next 2 T cell receptor beta chains were all read from a single sample in a study of identical twins listed by TCRdb under 2016. Library preparation used 5' RACE. The reads were generated on an Illumina HiSeq 2000. Through fastp at Q25 and MiXCR, TCRdb rebuilt clones from the public reads, retaining in-frame beta chains. Records with the same CDR3 protein are collapsed into one entry carrying the most frequent genes and DNA. The table for this sample lists about 240,000 distinct CDR3 sequences; roughly a tenth of them were counted only once. The top ten clonotypes cover roughly 10% of the sample. The sample comprised memory T cells sorted from blood. This sample's cell subset or site label indicates: CD45RO+ enriched T cells. These receptors were taken from a man aged 45-60 years in good health.

This clonotype has just a few counts. This rearrangement joins TRBV15 to TRBJ2-7; no definite D call. Germline assignment: CDR1 LNHNV and CDR2 YYDKDF (reference sequence). This CDR3 is 13 amino acids long. V was trimmed by 1 base and J by 5 bases, leaving 9 bases between them. CDR3 sequence (DNA): TGTGCCACCAGCAGAGGCAAGGAACACGAGCAGTACTTC. It specifies CATSRGKEHEQYF.

The sample holds a few counts of this clonotype. This chain connects TRBV27 to TRBJ2-2, with D perhaps matching TRBD2 (5 bases). Trimming shortened V by 5 bases and J by 3 bases, and 10 bases separated the two germline ends. The CDR3 runs 14 residues. Germline CDR1 reads MNHEY; CDR2 reads SMNVEV (reference sequence). The CDR3 spells CASSEAEYTGELFF. The DNA for the CDR3 is TGTGCCAGCAGTGAAGCGGAATACACCGGGGAGCTGTTTTTT.